This entry is about one T cell receptor beta chain. The record originates from a study of blood T cell repertoires in COVID-19. Study in general: There were acute and convalescent COVID-19 samples, and they came from the United States, Italy and Spain. PBMCs, B-cell-depleted T cells, or T cells provided the cDNA or gDNA that made up the material.

Authors' analysis steps: Using reference gene primer amplification, nucleated cell counts were estimated. Profiled with immunoSEQ multiplex PCR; TCRdb holds only in-frame clones, not every one. Clonal size and the V and J genes are those of that table, whereas D and trimming came from the DNA. The sample holds some 490,000 clones, 80% to 90% seen once. Trimming took off 0 bases at V and 6 bases at J, with 14 bases between the two ends. This CDR3 is 15 amino acids long. Germline CDR1 is SGHRS and CDR2 is YFSETQ. The origin of this receptor is a human donor in a cohort sampled during active COVID-19. The sequenced sample was peripheral blood. The chain has TRBV5-1 and TRBJ2-3; the D gene is possibly TRBD1 (5 bases). The CDR3 spells CASSLGQLVKDTQYF. Here the CDR3 DNA reads TGCGCCAGCAGCTTGGGACAGTTGGTAAAGGATACGCAGTATTTT. Full variable domain (outside the CDR3, taken from reference TRBV5-1 and TRBJ2-3): KAGVTQTPRYLIKTRGQQVTLSCSPISGHRSVSWYQQTPGQGLQFLFEYFSETQRNKGNFPGRFSGRQFSNSRSEMNVSTLELGDSALYLCASSLGQLVKDTQYFGPGTRLTVL.